This TCR beta chain was captured in a study of CD8+CD57+ T cells in acquired aplastic anemia (dated by TCRdb to the late 2010s). With regard to the full study: On average, sorted CD4+ and CD8+ cells yielded around 3.4 ug of extracted DNA, with a range of 0.2 to 27.4 ug. A CD8+CD57+ expansion meant a frequency higher than the mean frequency seen in healthy subjects.

Broader findings and caveats from the paper: Around 30 CD8+ CDR3 sequences were shared between patients and controls but appeared highly expressed in patients and within their immunodominant clones. CD8+ Simpson's diversity did not differ significantly between patients and healthy controls (P=0.060).

TCR beta VDJ combination and CDR3 sequence profiling used genomic DNA as the template. An Illumina HiSeq 2000 was used for TCR repertoire sequencing. The original methods were these. Repertoire assessment relied on Simpson's diversity index, CDR3 size and DJ length profiles, and TRBV/TRBJ rearrangement plots. Whichever DNA sequence was most abundant in the deep sequencing data was defined as the immunodominant clone. CDR3 amino acid sequences were screened for sharing across subjects and were compared with published repertoires and the VDJdb database. TCRdb's own reprocessing of the public reads used fastp at Q25 and MiXCR and kept productive beta chains. Rows with a matching CDR3 protein are joined into one entry that keeps the most common DNA and genes. In this record, the V and J calls reflect TCRdb's handling and not the investigators' own analysis. In this sample the table shows fewer than 200,000 distinct CDR3 sequences, 60% to 80% of which occur a single time. The ten largest clones take up under 60% of the sample.

Flow cytometry had shown CD8+CD57+ cell expansion in the patients selected for sequencing. Every patient had severe acquired aplastic anemia, diagnosed using the International Study of Aplastic Anemia and Agranulocytosis and Camitta criteria. No therapy had been received by the patients at the time of blood sampling. TCR repertoires of sorted CD4+ and CD8+ blood T cells from severe aplastic anemia patients and healthy subjects were deep-sequenced in the study. Patients were enrolled under clinicaltrials.gov protocols 00001620, 01623167, 00001397, 00071045, 00081523 and 00961064 in the USA. Ficoll-Paque density gradient centrifugation was used to isolate peripheral blood mononuclear cells. Before DNA extraction, CD4+ and CD8+ T cells were sorted by FACS or by magnetic beads. The CDR3, from cysteine to phenylalanine, totals 14 residues. Only CDR3 DNA remains: 42 bases, in frame from the first base. Based on the germline V gene, the CDR1 and CDR2 sequences are SGHRS and YFSETQ.

Turning to this clonotype: Its antigen has not been determined. At one end, the junction sequence differs from germline, possibly due to a read error.

The specimen was sorted CD4+, CD8+, or CD8+CD57+ T cells (not recorded which) from PBMCs. This TCR was recovered from a human donor with aplastic anemia. Rearrangement joined TRBV5-1 to TRBJ2-7; perhaps TRBD2 is the D gene, with 7 bases matching. The CDR3 region reads CASSLGGAAYEQYF. The DNA sequence is given as TGTGCCAGCAGCTTGGGGGGGGCCGCCTACGAGCAGTACTTC.